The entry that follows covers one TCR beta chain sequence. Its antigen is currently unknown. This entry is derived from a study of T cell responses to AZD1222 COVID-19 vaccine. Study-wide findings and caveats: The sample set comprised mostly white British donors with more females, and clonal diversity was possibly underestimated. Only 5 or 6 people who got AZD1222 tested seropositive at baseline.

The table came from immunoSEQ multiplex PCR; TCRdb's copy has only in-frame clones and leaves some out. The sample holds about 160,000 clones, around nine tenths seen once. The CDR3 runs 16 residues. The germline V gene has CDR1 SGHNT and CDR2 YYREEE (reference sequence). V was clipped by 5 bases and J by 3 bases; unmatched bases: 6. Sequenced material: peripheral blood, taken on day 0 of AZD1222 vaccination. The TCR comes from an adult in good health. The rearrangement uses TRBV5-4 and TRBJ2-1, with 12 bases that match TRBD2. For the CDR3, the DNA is TGTGCCAGCAGGCCAGGACTAGCGGGACTCTACAATGAGCAGTTCTTC. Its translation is CASRPGLAGLYNEQFF.